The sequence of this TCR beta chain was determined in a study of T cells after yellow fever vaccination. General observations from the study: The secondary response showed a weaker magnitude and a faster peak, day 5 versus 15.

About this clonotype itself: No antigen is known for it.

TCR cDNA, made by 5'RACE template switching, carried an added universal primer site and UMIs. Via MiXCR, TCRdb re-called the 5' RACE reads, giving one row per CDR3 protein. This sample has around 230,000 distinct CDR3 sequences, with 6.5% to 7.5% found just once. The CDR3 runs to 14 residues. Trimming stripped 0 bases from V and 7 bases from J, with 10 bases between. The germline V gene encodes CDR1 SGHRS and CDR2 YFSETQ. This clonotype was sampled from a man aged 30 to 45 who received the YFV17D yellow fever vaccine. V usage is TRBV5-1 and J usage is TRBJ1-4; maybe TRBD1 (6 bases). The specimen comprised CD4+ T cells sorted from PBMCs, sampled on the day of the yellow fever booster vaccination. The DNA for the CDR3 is TGCGCCAGCAGCTTGGAGGACAGTGCTGAAAAACTGTTTTTT. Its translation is CASSLEDSAEKLFF.